The source of this T cell receptor beta chain is a study of response to subunit inactivated influenza vaccine. Study results and caveats: A suggestion made by the authors is that each seasonal influenza vaccination recruits few new T cells.

The CDR3 is made up of 13 amino acids. Trimming took 1 base from V and 7 from J, leaving 11 bases between them. Germline loops: CDR1 SGHVS, CDR2 FNYEAQ. A single record per CDR3 protein comes from TCRdb applying MiXCR to the RT-PCR reads. The sample lists over 150,000 distinct CDR3 sequences; about 11% were seen once. A note on this clonotype: What it binds is unknown.

This specimen consisted of CD8+ T cells sorted from PBMCs, obtained around 2 years after vaccination. The rearrangement links TRBV7-6 to TRBJ2-7, with a weak D call TRBD1 (5 bases). The sequence was collected from a man aged 50-75 years who received an inactivated influenza vaccine. The CDR3 coding sequence is TGTGCCAGCAGCTTAGACAGGTTAGGGGAGCAGTACTTC. Encoded protein: CASSLDRLGEQYF.